Below, 30 T cell receptor beta chains from the same sample are listed, as sequenced in a study of T cells in localized non-small cell lung cancer. Sequenced by immunoSEQ multiplex PCR; TCRdb stores in-frame clones only, minus some. The data hold more than 15,000 clones, with approximately 91% observed a single time. This sample comprised peripheral blood, obtained before any cancer treatment. These receptors came from a woman aged 35-75 years with stage I lung adenocarcinoma.

The chain recombines TRBV11-1 with TRBJ2-2; 11 bases align to TRBD2. Germline V gene sequence: CDR1 SGHAT, CDR2 FQDESV (reference sequence). V gave up 5 bases and J gave up 5 bases; unmatched junction bases: 7. The CDR3 totals 16 residues. The CDR3 DNA sequence: TGTGCCAGCAGCCTCCGACTAGCGGGAACTACCGGGGAGCTGTTTTTT. Amino acid sequence: CASSLRLAGTTGELFF. Full variable domain (rest looked up from reference TRBV11-1 and TRBJ2-2): EAEVAQSPRYKITEKSQAVAFWCDPISGHATLYWYRQILGQGPELLVQFQDESVVDDSQLPKDRFSAERLKGVDSTLKIQPAELGDSAMYLCASSLRLAGTTGELFFGEGSRLTVL.

J is TRBJ1-2 and V is TRBV28; 8 nucleotides match TRBD1. The germline V gene has CDR1 MDHEN and CDR2 SYDVKM. Germline trimming cut 3 bases from V and 7 bases from J; bases unmatched to any gene: 7. This CDR3 spans 14 amino acids. CDR3 in DNA: TGTGCCAGCAGTTTCGTACAGGGGGAGTCTGGCTACACCTTC. Its translation is CASSFVQGESGYTF.

The J gene is TRBJ1-4, the V gene TRBV6-5, with a possible D match to TRBD1 (5 bases). The CDR3 consists of 13 residues. Germline V gene sequence: CDR1 MNHEY, CDR2 SVGAGI. Trimming pared 6 bases from V and 8 bases from J, leaving 13 bases between. CDR3 loop: CASRQGGGEKLFF. The DNA of the CDR3 is TGTGCCAGCAGGCAGGGCGGCGGGGAAAAACTGTTTTTT.

This chain uses TRBV7-2 with TRBJ1-2, with 7 bases identical to TRBD1. CDR3 length equals 14 residues. The germline CDR1 and CDR2 sequences are SGHTA and FQGNSA. J was trimmed by 2 bases and V by 5 bases; bases with no gene match: 5. The CDR3 here is CASSPQTGNYGYTF. Written as DNA, the CDR3 is TGTGCCAGCAGCCCCCAGACAGGGAACTATGGCTACACCTTC.

V usage is TRBV7-2 and J usage is TRBJ2-3; D possibly corresponds to TRBD2 (5 bases). Deletions cut 1 base from V and 3 bases from J, with 14 bases between. Germline V gene lookup returns CDR1 SGHTA and CDR2 FQGNSA. This CDR3 region has 16 residues. CDR3 DNA: TGTGCCAGCAGCTTAGGGTCTAGCCTTTTGACAGATACGCAGTATTTT. Translating gives CASSLGSSLLTDTQYF.

This chain connects TRBV19 to TRBJ1-6; tentatively, D is TRBD1 (6 bases). CDR1 is LNHDA and CDR2 is SQIVND in the germline V gene (reference sequence). V lost 5 bases and J 10 bases, leaving 9 bases between the germline ends. This CDR3 is 12 amino acids long. The CDR3 DNA sequence: TGTGCCAGTAGTTCAGGGGAATCACCCCTCCACTTT. Amino acids: CASSSGESPLHF.

The chain uses TRBV11-2 and TRBJ2-1; 10 bases match TRBD1. CDR3 length: 16 amino acids. V lost 5 bases and J lost 2; bases outside the gene matches: 6. CDR1 and CDR2 (germline): SGHAT, FQNNGV. CDR3 residues: CASSKSGTGAYNEQFF. The DNA for the CDR3 is TGTGCCAGCAGCAAATCCGGGACAGGGGCCTACAATGAGCAGTTCTTC.

The chain uses TRBV29-1 and TRBJ1-1; D is unclear. CDR1 and CDR2 from the germline V gene are SQVTM and ANQGSEA. CDR3 size: 12 residues. Trimming left V 7 bases short and J 5 bases short, with 14 bases between. CDR3: CSASHMFTEAFF. The CDR3 coding sequence is TGCAGCGCCTCACACATGTTTACTGAAGCTTTCTTT.

V and J are TRBV6-1 and TRBJ2-7, with unresolved D. Germline CDR1 MNHNS, CDR2 SASEGT. This CDR3 is 14 amino acids long. V was pared by 0 bases and J by 0 bases, with 6 bases between. The CDR3 DNA follows: TGTGCCAGCAGTGAAGCCGAGAGCTCCTACGAGCAGTACTTC. Translated, it gives CASSEAESSYEQYF.

The chain uses TRBV5-8 and TRBJ1-2, with 8 bases identical to TRBD1. Germline CDR1 SGHTS, CDR2 YDEGEE. Trimming cost V 3 bases and J 5 bases; bases outside gene matches: 6. This CDR3 has 14 amino acids. CDR3 in amino acids: CASSSGQGSYGYTF. CDR3 bases: TGTGCCAGCAGCTCCGGACAGGGTAGTTATGGCTACACCTTC. The whole variable domain, remainder taken from reference TRBV5-8 and TRBJ1-2, is EAGVTQSPTHLIKTRGQQATLRCSPISGHTSVYWYQQALGLGLQFLLWYDEGEERNRGNFPPRFSGRQFPNYSSELNVNALELEDSALYLCASSSGQGSYGYTFGSGTRLTVV.

This clone showed up just once. The chain carries TRBV9 and TRBJ2-2; D not resolved. The CDR3 has 13 residues. Germline V gene sequence: CDR1 SGDLS, CDR2 YYNGEE. The V gene lost 0 bases and the J gene lost 6 bases, with 6 bases spanning the gap. The CDR3 reads CASSVAQPGELFF. The CDR3 DNA follows: TGTGCCAGCAGCGTAGCCCAGCCCGGGGAGCTGTTTTTT.

This sequence joins TRBV19 and TRBJ2-7; perhaps TRBD1 as D (5 bases). V lost 5 bases and J 5 bases, leaving 10 bases between the germline ends. There are 12 residues in the CDR3. Per the germline V gene, CDR1 is LNHDA and CDR2 is SQIVND (reference sequence). The CDR3 DNA reads as TGTGCCAGTAGTGGGCAGGGTGACGAGCAGTACTTC. This gives the protein CASSGQGDEQYF.

In DNA, the CDR3 is TGTGCCAGCAGCTTGAGGGCCCCTAGCACAGATACGCAGTATTTT. It codes for CASSLRAPSTDTQYF. This chain links TRBV5-4 with TRBJ2-3; D call uncertain. The CDR3 extends over 15 amino acids. The germline CDR1 and CDR2 sequences are SGHNT and YYREEE (reference sequence). V was trimmed by 1 base and J by 0 bases, leaving 9 bases between them.

This rearrangement joins TRBV30 to TRBJ1-5, with TRBD1 matching over 8 bases. The trim removed 5 bases at V and 4 bases at J, leaving 10 bases unmatched. The CDR3 spans 15 residues. Germline V gene data show CDR1 as GTSNPN and CDR2 as SVGIG (reference sequence). CDR3 nucleotide sequence: TGTGCCTGGGGCCCGACAGGGGCTCCAAATCAGCCCCAGCATTTT. Protein: CAWGPTGAPNQPQHF.

The chain recombines TRBV6-4 with TRBJ2-2; D may be TRBD2 (5 bases). CDR1 is MRHNA, CDR2 SNTAGT, per germline. The CDR3 is 16 amino acids. V was trimmed by 5 bases and J by 5 bases, leaving 18 bases between them. The CDR3 reads CASSPGVGSGTGELFF. In DNA, the CDR3 is TGTGCCAGCAGTCCCGGGGTGGGATCCGGTACCGGGGAGCTGTTTTTT.

On this clone itself: A junction boundary mismatches the germline segment, possibly from a read error. CDR3 sequence: CSVRAGAPYEQCF. CDR3 DNA sequence: TGCAGCGTTCGAGCGGGGGCCCCCTACGAGCAGTGCTTC. The chain joins TRBV29-1 to TRBJ2-7, with TRBD2 matching 8 bases. The germline V gene has CDR1 SQVTM and CDR2 ANQGSEA. The CDR3 covers 13 residues.

The gene calls are TRBV10-3 and TRBJ1-6, with D tentatively TRBD1 (6 bases). Germline loops: CDR1 ENHRY, CDR2 SYGVKD. The CDR3 has 15 amino acids. V lost 0 bases to trimming and J lost 7 bases, with 10 bases between them. The CDR3 DNA sequence: TGTGCCATCAGTGAGTCGGACAGAGACAATTCACCCCTCCACTTT. Translated: CAISESDRDNSPLHF.

V usage is TRBV18 and J usage is TRBJ2-7; unclear D gene. With 3 bases removed from V and 0 bases from J, the gap between germline ends came to 6 bases. The CDR3 runs to 13 residues. Per germline, CDR1 KGHSH and CDR2 LQKENI. Written as DNA, the CDR3 is TGTGCCAGCTCACCGGGAACCTCCTACGAGCAGTACTTC. It specifies CASSPGTSYEQYF.

This chain links TRBV6-5 with TRBJ2-7; D may be TRBD1 (6 bases). This CDR3 is 13 amino acids long. CDR1 MNHEY and CDR2 SVGAGI come from the germline V gene. Trimming stripped 0 bases from V and 6 bases from J, with 9 bases between. CDR3 coding DNA: TGTGCCAGCAGTTACTCGAGGGGGATCGAGCAGTACTTC. Translation gives CASSYSRGIEQYF.

The chain links TRBV7-2 to TRBJ2-5; TRBD2 aligns across 12 bases. The CDR3 length is 16 residues. The germline V gene has CDR1 SGHTA and CDR2 FQGNSA. V was pared by 5 bases and J by 5 bases, with 9 bases of the junction left unmatched. CDR3 sequence: CASSPGLAGGQETQYF. For the CDR3, the DNA is TGTGCCAGCAGCCCGGGGCTAGCGGGGGGGCAGGAGACCCAGTACTTC.

Details on this clone: The same CDR3 arises from other DNA sequences in this sample as well. This rearrangement joins TRBV5-1 to TRBJ1-2, with TRBD1 as a possible D gene (5 bases). CDR3 length equals 13 residues. The germline V gene has CDR1 SGHRS and CDR2 YFSETQ. V lost 4 bases and J 4 bases, leaving 11 bases between the germline ends. The CDR3 loop is CASSEGSGYGYTF. The CDR3 DNA is TGCGCCAGCAGCGAGGGGTCGGGCTATGGCTACACCTTC.

The V and J genes are TRBV19 and TRBJ2-1; D gene uncertain. The germline V gene has CDR1 LNHDA and CDR2 SQIVND (reference sequence). The CDR3 consists of 12 residues. V shed 3 bases and J shed 3 bases, with 3 bases lying between them. The CDR3 loop reads CASSMLYNEQFF. DNA of the CDR3: TGTGCCAGTAGTATGCTCTACAATGAGCAGTTCTTC.

The chain carries TRBV5-6 and TRBJ2-5; TRBD2 is a possible D gene (5 bases). The CDR3 totals 15 residues. V was trimmed by 6 bases and J by 2 bases, leaving 17 bases between them. The germline gives CDR1 SGHDT, CDR2 YYEEEE. For the CDR3, the DNA is TGTGCCAGCAATGAGGGTCGGGGTTCACAAGAGACCCAGTACTTC. It specifies CASNEGRGSQETQYF.

This chain uses TRBV5-1 with TRBJ1-5; D unresolved. This CDR3 region has 13 residues. Per the germline V gene, CDR1 is SGHRS and CDR2 is YFSETQ. With 0 bases removed from V and 4 bases from J, the gap between germline ends came to 5 bases. The CDR3 loop reads CASSLDINQPQHF. In DNA, the CDR3 is TGCGCCAGCAGCTTGGACATAAATCAGCCCCAGCATTTT.

This chain uses TRBV4-1 with TRBJ2-7, with 10 bases fitting TRBD2. Trimming took 1 base from V and 1 from J; bases not matched to a gene: 1. This CDR3 is 15 amino acids long. The germline CDR1 and CDR2 sequences are MGHRA and YSYEKL. CDR3 nucleotides: TGCGCCAGCAGCCAAGCGGGACTAGCGTCCTACGAGCAGTACTTC. Translating it yields CASSQAGLASYEQYF.

This clone was found once. The rearrangement joins TRBV9 to TRBJ1-2; a weak D match, TRBD1 (6 bases). The ends were cut back, 4 bases at V and 0 bases at J, with 13 bases in the middle. Looked up from germline, CDR1 is SGDLS and CDR2 is YYNGEE. The CDR3 covers 15 residues. CDR3 region: CASSLDRPSNYGYTF. The CDR3 DNA reads as TGTGCCAGCAGCCTCGACAGGCCTTCTAACTATGGCTACACCTTC.

This chain connects TRBV9 to TRBJ2-2, with unresolved D. V lost 0 bases to trimming and J lost 1 base, with 10 bases between them. CDR1 and CDR2 (germline): SGDLS, YYNGEE. The CDR3 has 16 amino acids. The CDR3: CASSVEPGVNTGELFF. DNA for the CDR3: TGTGCCAGCAGCGTAGAGCCGGGTGTGAACACCGGGGAGCTGTTTTTT.

This sequence joins TRBV6-1 and TRBJ2-7, with D possibly being TRBD1 (6 bases). Trimming shortened V by 5 bases and J by 3 bases, and 8 bases separated the two germline ends. Per germline, CDR1 MNHNS and CDR2 SASEGT. The CDR3 totals 12 residues. DNA of the CDR3: TGTGCCAGCAGTTTAGGGGGCTACGAGCAGTACTTC. Translating gives CASSLGGYEQYF.

This rearrangement joins TRBV19 to TRBJ1-2; 11 positions match TRBD1. The V segment lost 7 bases and the J segment 2 bases; nucleotides outside the gene matches: 9. The germline CDR1 and CDR2 sequences are LNHDA and SQIVND (reference sequence). The CDR3 runs to 16 residues. Here the CDR3 DNA reads TGTGCCAGTAAACGGGACAGGGGGGGAAAAAACTATGGCTACACCTTC. Amino acids: CASKRDRGGKNYGYTF.

This chain uses TRBV6-5 with TRBJ2-7; no clear D gene. Trimming removed 4 bases at V and 5 bases at J, with 15 bases between. Germline CDR1 MNHEY, CDR2 SVGAGI. CDR3 length: 14 amino acids. In DNA form, the CDR3 reads TGTGCCAGCAGTTCCGATGAAGTGGCCGACGAGCAGTACTTC. This sequence encodes CASSSDEVADEQYF.